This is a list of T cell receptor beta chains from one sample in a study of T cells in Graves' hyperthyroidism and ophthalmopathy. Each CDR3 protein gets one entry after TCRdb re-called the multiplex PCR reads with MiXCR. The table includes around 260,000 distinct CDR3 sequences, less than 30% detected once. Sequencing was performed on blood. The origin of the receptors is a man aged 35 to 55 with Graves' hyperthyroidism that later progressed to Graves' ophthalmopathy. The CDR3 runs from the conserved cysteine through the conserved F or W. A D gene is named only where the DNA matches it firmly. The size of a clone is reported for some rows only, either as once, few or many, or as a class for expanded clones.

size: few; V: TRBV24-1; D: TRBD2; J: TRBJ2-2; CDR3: CATSDSAGARTGELFF; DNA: TGTGCCACCAGTGATTCAGCGGGAGCTCGGACCGGGGAGCTGTTTTTT
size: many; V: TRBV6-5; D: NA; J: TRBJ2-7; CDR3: CASSYLWQGSYEQYF; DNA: TGTGCCAGCAGTTACTTGTGGCAGGGATCCTACGAGCAGTACTTC
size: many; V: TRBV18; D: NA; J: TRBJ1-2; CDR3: CASSKGAWTNYGYTF; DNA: TGTGCCAGCTCAAAAGGGGCATGGACTAACTATGGCTACACCTTC
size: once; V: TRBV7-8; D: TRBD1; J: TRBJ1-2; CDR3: CASSIATGTLQGYTF; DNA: TGTGCCAGCAGCATCGCGACAGGGACGTTACAGGGCTACACCTTC
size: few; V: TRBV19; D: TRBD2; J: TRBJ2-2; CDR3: CASSPGLAGDIVNTGELFF; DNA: TGTGCCAGTAGTCCCGGACTAGCGGGAGATATCGTGAACACCGGGGAGCTGTTTTTT
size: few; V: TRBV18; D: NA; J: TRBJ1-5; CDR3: CASSPGTVQPQHF; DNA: TGTGCCAGCTCACCGGGTACCGTTCAGCCCCAGCATTTT
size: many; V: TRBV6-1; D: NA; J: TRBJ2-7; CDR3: CASSGVSFTLGYEQYF; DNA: TGTGCCAGCAGCGGAGTCTCGTTTACATTGGGCTACGAGCAGTACTTC
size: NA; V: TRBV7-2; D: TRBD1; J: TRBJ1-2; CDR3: CASSLEGADYGYTF; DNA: TGTGCCAGCAGCTTAGAGGGGGCAGACTATGGCTACACCTTC
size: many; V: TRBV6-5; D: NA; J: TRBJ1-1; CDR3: CASRSRPDLGEAFF; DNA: TGTGCCAGCAGGAGTAGACCCGACCTGGGTGAAGCTTTCTTT
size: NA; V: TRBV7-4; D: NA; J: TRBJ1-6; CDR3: CASSLVYREISPLHF; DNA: TGTGCCAGCAGCTTAGTGTACAGAGAAATTTCACCCCTCCACTTT
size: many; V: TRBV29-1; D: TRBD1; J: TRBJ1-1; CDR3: CSVLTGGISQNTEAFF; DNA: TGCAGCGTACTGACAGGGGGCATCTCACAGAACACTGAAGCTTTCTTT
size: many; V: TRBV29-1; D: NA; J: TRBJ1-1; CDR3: CSVEPWVGTEAFF; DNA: TGCAGCGTCGAGCCTTGGGTAGGGACTGAAGCTTTCTTT
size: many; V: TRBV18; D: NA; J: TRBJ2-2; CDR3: CASSPLLDNTGELFF; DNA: TGTGCCAGCTCACCACTTCTGGATAACACCGGGGAGCTGTTTTTT
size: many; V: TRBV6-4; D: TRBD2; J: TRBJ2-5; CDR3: CASSDSAGGPETQYF; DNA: TGTGCCAGCAGTGACTCAGCGGGAGGGCCAGAGACCCAGTACTTC
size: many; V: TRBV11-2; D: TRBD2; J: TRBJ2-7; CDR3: CASRSLAGGPWQYF; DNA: TGTGCCAGCAGATCTCTAGCGGGAGGGCCATGGCAGTACTTC
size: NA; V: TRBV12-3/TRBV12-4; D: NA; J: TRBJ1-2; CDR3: CASSPRGGQDYGYTF; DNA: TGTGCCAGCAGCCCGAGAGGGGGGCAGGACTATGGCTACACCTTC
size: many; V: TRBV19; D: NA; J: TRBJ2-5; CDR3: CASSSAPGQETQYF; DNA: TGTGCCAGTAGCTCTGCCCCGGGGCAAGAGACCCAGTACTTC
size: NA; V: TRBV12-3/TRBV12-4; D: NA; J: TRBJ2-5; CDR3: CASSSGIGQETQYF; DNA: TGTGCCAGCAGTTCCGGTATAGGTCAAGAGACCCAGTACTTC
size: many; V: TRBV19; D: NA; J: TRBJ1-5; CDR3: CASSITSLEPQHF; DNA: TGTGCCAGTAGTATAACATCGTTGGAGCCCCAGCATTTT
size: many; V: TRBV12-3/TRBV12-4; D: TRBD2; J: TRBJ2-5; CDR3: CASSLGGGRAETQYF; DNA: TGTGCCAGCAGTTTAGGTGGCGGGAGAGCAGAGACCCAGTACTTC
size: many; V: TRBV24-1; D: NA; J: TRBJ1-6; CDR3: CATSDGNNSPLHF; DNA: TGTGCCACCAGTGATGGAAATAATTCACCCCTCCACTTT
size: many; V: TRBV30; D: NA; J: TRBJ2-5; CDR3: CAWNRVTTETQYF; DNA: TGTGCCTGGAACCGTGTCACCACAGAGACCCAGTACTTC
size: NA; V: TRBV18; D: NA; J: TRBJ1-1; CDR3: CASSSHKNTEAFF; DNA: TGTGCCAGCTCAAGCCACAAGAACACTGAAGCTTTCTTT
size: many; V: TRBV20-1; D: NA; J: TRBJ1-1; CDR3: CSAIDPTTEAFF; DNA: TGCAGTGCCATAGACCCGACCACTGAAGCTTTCTTT
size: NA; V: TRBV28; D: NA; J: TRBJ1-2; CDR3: CASSFKQGHYGYTF; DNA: TGTGCCAGCAGTTTTAAGCAGGGACACTATGGCTACACCTTC
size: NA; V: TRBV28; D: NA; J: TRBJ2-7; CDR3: CATQFVVSDDEQYF; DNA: TGTGCCACCCAGTTTGTGGTTAGCGATGACGAGCAGTACTTC
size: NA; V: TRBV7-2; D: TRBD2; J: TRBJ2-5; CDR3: CASSLIRLAGEETQYF; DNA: TGTGCCAGCAGCTTAATCCGACTAGCGGGAGAGGAGACCCAGTACTTC
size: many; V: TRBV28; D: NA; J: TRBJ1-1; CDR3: CASSWGDWGTEAFF; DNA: TGTGCCAGCAGTTGGGGAGATTGGGGCACTGAAGCTTTCTTT
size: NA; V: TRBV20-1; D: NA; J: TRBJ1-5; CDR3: CSARDQNQPQHF; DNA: TGCAGTGCTAGAGACCAGAATCAGCCCCAGCATTTT
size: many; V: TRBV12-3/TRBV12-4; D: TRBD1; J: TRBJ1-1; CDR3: CASSFRGTEGTTEAFF; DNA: TGTGCCAGCAGCTTCAGAGGGACAGAAGGTACCACTGAAGCTTTCTTT
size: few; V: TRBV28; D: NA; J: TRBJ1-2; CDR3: CASMGGTITYGYTF; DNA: TGTGCCAGCATGGGGGGAACAATTACCTATGGCTACACCTTC
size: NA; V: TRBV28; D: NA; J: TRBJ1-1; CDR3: CASRSKSPREAFF; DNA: TGTGCCAGCAGGTCGAAGTCCCCCAGGGAGGCTTTCTTT
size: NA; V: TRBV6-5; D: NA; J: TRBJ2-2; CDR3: CASSYGSSARELFF; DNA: TGTGCCAGCAGTTACGGCTCAAGTGCCCGGGAGCTGTTTTTT
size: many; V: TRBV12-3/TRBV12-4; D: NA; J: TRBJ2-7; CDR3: CASSNAYEQYF; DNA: TGTGCCAGCTCGAACGCCTACGAGCAGTACTTC
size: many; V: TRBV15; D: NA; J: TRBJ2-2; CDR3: CATSRALGPGSGELFF; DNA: TGTGCCACCAGCAGAGCACTGGGACCAGGCTCCGGGGAGCTGTTTTTT
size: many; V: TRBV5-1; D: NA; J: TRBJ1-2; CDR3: CASSDPGHHYGYTF; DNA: TGCGCCAGCAGCGACCCGGGACACCACTATGGCTACACCTTC
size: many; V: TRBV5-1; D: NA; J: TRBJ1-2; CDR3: CASSPTLGILYGYTF; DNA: TGCGCCAGCAGTCCTACCTTGGGGATTCTCTATGGCTACACCTTC
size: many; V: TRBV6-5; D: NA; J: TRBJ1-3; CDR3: CASSYRQTSGNTIYF; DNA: TGTGCCAGCAGTTACAGGCAGACCTCTGGAAACACCATATATTTT
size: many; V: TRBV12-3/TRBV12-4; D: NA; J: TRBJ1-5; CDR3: CASSGSNQPQHF; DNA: TGTGCCAGCAGTGGGAGCAATCAGCCCCAGCATTTT
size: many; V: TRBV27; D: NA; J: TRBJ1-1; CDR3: CASSLSVGGGTEAFF; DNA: TGTGCCAGCAGTTTAAGTGTTGGTGGGGGCACTGAAGCTTTCTTT
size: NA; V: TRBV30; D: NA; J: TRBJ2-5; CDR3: CAWSGGIETQYF; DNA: TGTGCCTGGAGTGGTGGGATAGAGACCCAGTACTTC
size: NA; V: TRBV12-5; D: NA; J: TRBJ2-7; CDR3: CASGSPGSGVYEQYF; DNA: TGTGCTAGTGGTTCCCCAGGGTCAGGGGTCTACGAGCAGTACTTC
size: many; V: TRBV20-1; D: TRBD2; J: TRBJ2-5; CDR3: CSAAPGLAASFGETQYF; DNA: TGCAGTGCCGCTCCGGGACTAGCGGCGTCCTTCGGGGAGACCCAGTACTTC
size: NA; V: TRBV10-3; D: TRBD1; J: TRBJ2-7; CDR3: CATSDWVPGQSFYEQYF; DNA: TGTGCCACCAGTGATTGGGTCCCGGGACAGAGCTTCTACGAGCAGTACTTC
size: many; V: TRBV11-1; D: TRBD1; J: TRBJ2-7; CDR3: CASSTGTVTYEQYF; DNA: TGTGCCAGCAGCACCGGGACAGTCACCTACGAGCAGTACTTC
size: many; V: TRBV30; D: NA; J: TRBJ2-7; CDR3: CAWSRSYEQYF; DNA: TGTGCCTGGAGTAGGTCCTACGAGCAGTACTTC
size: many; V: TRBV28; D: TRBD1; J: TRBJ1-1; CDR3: CASGTRDREAFF; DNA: TGTGCCAGCGGAACAAGGGACAGAGAAGCTTTCTTT
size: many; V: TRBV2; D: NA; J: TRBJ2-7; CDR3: CASCRQSSYEQYF; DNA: TGTGCCAGCTGCAGGCAGAGCTCCTACGAGCAGTACTTC
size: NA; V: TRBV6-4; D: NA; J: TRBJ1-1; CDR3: CASTDHRDTRVNTEAFF; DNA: TGTGCCAGCACTGACCACAGGGACACTCGGGTGAACACTGAAGCTTTCTTT
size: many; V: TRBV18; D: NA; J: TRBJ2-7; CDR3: CASSPRSVAYEQYF; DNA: TGTGCCAGCTCACCAAGGTCGGTAGCCTACGAGCAGTACTTC
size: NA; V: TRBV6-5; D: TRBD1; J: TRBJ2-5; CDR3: CASRSGTGGWETQYF; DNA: TGTGCCAGCCGTTCCGGGACAGGGGGTTGGGAGACCCAGTACTTC
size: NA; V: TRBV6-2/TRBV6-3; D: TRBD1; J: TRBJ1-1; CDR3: CASSYATGGLNTEAFF; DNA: TGTGCCAGCAGTTACGCGACAGGGGGCTTGAACACTGAAGCTTTCTTT